The clone carrying this TCR beta chain was counted a single time. The record originates from a study of CD8 T cells in Susac syndrome. When the RNA was reverse transcribed, random hexamers were used with an input of about 0.45 to 1 ug. TCRdb redid the calling of the immunoSEQ multiplex PCR reads with MiXCR, one entry per CDR3 protein. Counted here are approximately 260,000 distinct CDR3 sequences, 90% to 96% occurring once; the ten biggest clones make up 0.095% to 0.12%. The CDR3 sequence is 13 residues long. The V gene lost 1 base and the J gene lost 8 bases, with 11 bases spanning the gap. The J gene is TRBJ1-1, the V gene TRBV12-3 or TRBV12-4; tentative D call: TRBD1 (6 bases). The specimen was CD4+ T cells from PBMCs. This receptor was obtained from a human donor with Susac syndrome. This CDR3 reads CASSLGVRGEAFF. Here the CDR3 DNA reads TGTGCCAGCAGTTTAGGCGTTAGGGGGGAAGCTTTCTTT.